Presented here are 23 T cell receptor beta chains from one specimen sequenced in a study of cytomegalovirus exposure and HLA in healthy donors. 13 Jbeta primers and 60 Vbeta primers were used for the PCR. TCRdb's copy holds only in-frame clones and misses some; the assay was immunoSEQ multiplex PCR. The sample lists roughly 100,000 clones; roughly 82% were seen once. What was sequenced was PBMCs. Source of these receptors: a man aged 45-60 years in good health and CMV-seronegative.

The chain uses TRBV10-3 and TRBJ2-2, with TRBD2 as a possible D gene (6 bases). Germline lookup yields CDR1 ENHRY and CDR2 SYGVKD. Trimming stripped 10 bases from V and 3 bases from J, with 15 bases between. The CDR3 is made up of 14 amino acids. DNA of the CDR3: TGTGCCACCGGGACCGGAGGGGACACCGGGGAGCTGTTTTTT. Its translation is CATGTGGDTGELFF.

The rearrangement links TRBV25-1 to TRBJ1-4, with 9 nucleotides matching TRBD1. This CDR3 comprises 15 residues. Germline CDR1 is MGHDK and CDR2 is SYGVNS. V lost 3 bases and J lost 7; bases outside the gene matches: 6. CDR3 loop: CASSDMGQGGEKLFF. Written as DNA, the CDR3 is TGTGCCAGCAGTGATATGGGACAGGGTGGTGAAAAACTGTTTTTT.

In nucleotides, the CDR3 is TGTGCCACCAGCAGAGAGCGGGCGGATGAGCAGTTCTTC. Amino acids: CATSRERADEQFF. The chain carries TRBV15 and TRBJ2-1, with D perhaps TRBD2 (5 bases). Germline V gene lookup returns CDR1 LNHNV and CDR2 YYDKDF (reference sequence). V lost 0 bases to trimming and J lost 8 bases, with 8 bases between them. CDR3 size: 13 residues.

The chain carries TRBV2 and TRBJ1-4; TRBD1 matches 7 bases. Germline-derived CDR1 and CDR2 are SNHLY and FYNNEI. The trim removed 1 base at V and 11 bases at J, leaving 13 bases unmatched. The length of the CDR3 is 16 residues. This CDR3 reads CASSEGFDRAGGKLFF. CDR3 nucleotide sequence: TGTGCCAGCAGTGAAGGGTTCGACAGGGCTGGGGGTAAACTGTTTTTT.

This chain uses TRBV4-1 with TRBJ1-6, with TRBD1 matching 9 bases. V lost 4 bases to trimming and J lost 5 bases; unmatched junction nucleotides: 6. This CDR3 has 16 amino acids. Germline CDR1 reads MGHRA; CDR2 reads YSYEKL. The CDR3 region is CASSRSGDRDNSPLHF. CDR3 nucleotides: TGCGCCAGCAGCCGGTCCGGGGACAGGGATAATTCACCCCTCCACTTT.

The chain employs TRBV5-5 and TRBJ2-7, with 7 bases that match TRBD2. From germline, CDR1 is SGHKS and CDR2 YYEKEE (reference sequence). The CDR3 has 13 residues. V trimming: 5 bases; J trimming: 6 bases; junction bases outside the gene matches: 8. This CDR3 reads CASSFGLEGEQYV. The CDR3 DNA is TGTGCCAGCAGTTTCGGACTAGAAGGCGAGCAGTACGTC.

This clone was counted a few times. V is TRBV7-9 and J is TRBJ1-5; D may be TRBD1 (5 bases). The V end was cut by 4 bases, the J end by 14 bases, with 21 bases between. Per germline, CDR1 SEHNR and CDR2 FQNEAQ (reference sequence). This CDR3 spans 14 amino acids. CDR3 coding DNA: TGTGCCAGCAGCTGGGGGGTCCCAGAGGGGTATGAGCATTTT. Translating gives CASSWGVPEGYEHF.

The CDR3 region has the DNA TGTGCCAGCAGCTTGACAGGGGGAGAGACCCAGTACTTC. Amino acid sequence: CASSLTGGETQYF. The chain carries TRBV5-4 and TRBJ2-5; 8 bases line up with TRBD1. From germline, CDR1 is SGHNT and CDR2 YYREEE (reference sequence). The V segment lost 1 base and the J segment 4 bases; nucleotides outside the gene matches: 0. The CDR3 has 13 residues.

The CDR3 DNA reads as TGCGCCAGCGGCCCTGGCGGAGGGGCCAACGTCCTGACTTTC. Protein sequence: CASGPGGGANVLTF. V and J are TRBV5-1 and TRBJ2-6; D not certain. The CDR3 is 14 amino acids. Germline values: CDR1 SGHRS, CDR2 YFSETQ. Trimming pared 7 bases from V and 4 bases from J, leaving 12 bases between. Drawing the rest from reference TRBV5-1 and TRBJ2-6, the complete variable domain is KAGVTQTPRYLIKTRGQQVTLSCSPISGHRSVSWYQQTPGQGLQFLFEYFSETQRNKGNFPGRFSGRQFSNSRSEMNVSTLELGDSALYLCASGPGGGANVLTFGAGSRLTVL.

The V call is TRBV7-9, the J call TRBJ2-3; 12 bases agree with TRBD2. V shed 4 bases and J 6 bases; nucleotides not matched to a gene: 2. Germline lookup yields CDR1 SEHNR and CDR2 FQNEAQ (reference sequence). The CDR3 is 14 amino acids. The DNA of the CDR3 is TGTGCCAGCAGCTCCGGGACTAGCGGGGATACGCAGTATTTT. Translated: CASSSGTSGDTQYF.

The chain has TRBV11-1 and TRBJ2-5, with D possibly matching TRBD2 (7 bases). The CDR3 runs to 17 residues. With 4 bases removed from V and 4 bases from J, the gap between germline ends came to 22 bases. Germline assignment: CDR1 SGHAT and CDR2 FQDESV (reference sequence). CDR3 residues: CASSYLERGGGRETQYF. CDR3 nucleotides: TGTGCCAGCAGCTATTTGGAGCGGGGAGGGGGACGAGAGACCCAGTACTTC.

The chain is built from TRBV28 and TRBJ2-1; TRBD1 matches at 8 bases. V lost 9 bases to trimming and J lost 6 bases; unmatched junction nucleotides: 7. The CDR3 loop spans 13 amino acids. Germline values: CDR1 MDHEN, CDR2 SYDVKM. For the CDR3, the DNA is TGTGCCAGTCTAACAGGGGGTGGCAATGAGCAGTTCTTC. This translates into CASLTGGGNEQFF. The full variable domain, rest sourced from reference TRBV28 and TRBJ2-1, is DVKVTQSSRYLVKRTGEKVFLECVQDMDHENMFWYRQDPGLGLRLIYFSYDVKMKEKGDIPEGYSVSREKKERFSLILESASTNQTSMYLCASLTGGGNEQFFGPGTRLTVL.

The rearrangement joins TRBV11-3 to TRBJ2-2, with 7 bases lining up with TRBD2. This CDR3 region has 14 residues. Per the germline V gene, CDR1 is SGHNT and CDR2 is YENEEA. With 5 bases clipped from V and 2 bases from J, the junction kept 2 bases outside the gene matches. The CDR3, as DNA: TGTGCCAGCAGCCGCGGGGGAAACACCGGGGAGCTGTTTTTT. Translation gives CASSRGGNTGELFF. The whole variable domain, filled in from reference TRBV11-3 and TRBJ2-2, reads EAGVVQSPRYKIIEKKQPVAFWCNPISGHNTLYWYLQNLGQGPELLIRYENEEAVDDSQLPKDRFSAERLKGVDSTLKIQPAELGDSAVYLCASSRGGNTGELFFGEGSRLTVL.

This clone was picked up a small number of times. This specimen includes other DNA sequences encoding the same CDR3. V is TRBV2 and J is TRBJ2-1; TRBD1 might be the D (5 bases). The length of the CDR3 is 13 residues. Trimming left V 2 bases short and J 4 bases short, with 6 bases between. Germline V gene sequence: CDR1 SNHLY, CDR2 FYNNEI. The CDR3 region is CASSEQGYNEQFF. The CDR3, as DNA: TGTGCCAGCAGTGAACAGGGTTACAATGAGCAGTTCTTC.

This clone has more than one count but fewer than ten. The chain links TRBV7-8 to TRBJ1-4; no reliable D call. Germline values: CDR1 SGHVS, CDR2 FQNEAQ. The CDR3 spans 15 residues. V was shortened by 6 bases and J by 4 bases, with 15 bases between the two germline ends. The CDR3, as DNA: TGTGCCAGCAGTCTGAGACGGGAGAATAATGAAAAACTGTTTTTT. Translated, it gives CASSLRRENNEKLFF.

This chain connects TRBV7-3 to TRBJ2-3, with D perhaps matching TRBD1 (5 bases). The germline V and J ends were trimmed by 2 bases and 6 bases, with 9 bases remaining between them. This CDR3 is 13 amino acids long. The germline V gene has CDR1 SGHTA and CDR2 FQGTGA. CDR3 in amino acids: CASSLGASDTQYF. CDR3 DNA: TGTGCCAGCAGCTTAGGGGCGTCGGATACGCAGTATTTT. The full variable domain, with the rest looked up from reference TRBV7-3 and TRBJ2-3, is GAGVSQTPSNKVTEKGKYVELRCDPISGHTALYWYRQSLGQGPEFLIYFQGTGAADDSGLPNDRFFAVRPEGSVSTLKIQRTERGDSAVYLCASSLGASDTQYFGPGTRLTVL.

This clone was seen a single time. This rearrangement joins TRBV5-1 to TRBJ2-2; unclear D gene. This CDR3 spans 14 amino acids. Germline loops: CDR1 SGHRS, CDR2 YFSETQ. The V and J ends lost 6 bases and 0 bases respectively, with 9 bases between them. The CDR3 nucleotides read TGCGCCAGCAATAGGAGAGCGAACACCGGGGAGCTGTTTTTT. As protein: CASNRRANTGELFF.

V usage is TRBV2 and J usage is TRBJ2-7; D is perhaps TRBD1 (6 bases). This CDR3 is 14 amino acids long. Trimming removed 8 bases at V and 2 bases at J, with 16 bases between. The germline gives CDR1 SNHLY, CDR2 FYNNEI. In DNA form, the CDR3 reads TGTGCCAGCGGGCTGAGACAGGTGGCCTACGAGCAGTACTTC. Its translation is CASGLRQVAYEQYF.

This clone was counted between two and nine times. The chain uses TRBV19 and TRBJ1-2; D may be TRBD1 (5 bases). There are 13 residues in the CDR3. Trimming cost V 4 bases and J 5 bases, with 11 bases left between them. The germline gives CDR1 LNHDA, CDR2 SQIVND (reference sequence). CDR3: CASSTGLAYGYTF. As DNA, the CDR3 is TGTGCCAGTAGTACAGGGTTGGCGTATGGCTACACCTTC.

This clone was recorded a few times. The genes are TRBV7-7 and TRBJ1-1; D gene ambiguous. Trimming cost V 1 base and J 1 base, with 4 bases left between them. This CDR3 is built from 13 residues. Germline V CDR1 and CDR2: SSHAT, FNYEAQ (reference sequence). For the CDR3, the DNA is TGTGCCAGCAGCTTAGGCAGGAACACTGAAGCTTTCTTT. Translating it yields CASSLGRNTEAFF.

The chain joins TRBV18 to TRBJ2-1; weak D call: TRBD1 (6 bases). This CDR3 comprises 15 residues. The germline V gene has CDR1 KGHSH and CDR2 LQKENI. Trimming stripped 2 bases from V and 6 bases from J, with 14 bases between. The CDR3 DNA is TGTGCCAGCTCACCAACAGGGTTTTCCCTCAATGAGCAGTTCTTC. It is translated as CASSPTGFSLNEQFF.

This clone was picked up one time. The chain has TRBV7-3 and TRBJ2-6, with 10 bases identical to TRBD1. Unmatched junction bases numbered 7, after V lost 7 bases and J lost 4 bases. The CDR3 contains 16 residues. Germline values: CDR1 SGHTA, CDR2 FQGTGA. In DNA, the CDR3 is TGTGCCAGCAACCGACAGGGGGCGGAAGGGGCCAACGTCCTGACTTTC. Encoded protein: CASNRQGAEGANVLTF.

In this sample, this clone turned up once. The V call is TRBV23-1, the J call TRBJ2-7; 7 bases are a match to TRBD1. TRBV23-1 is given ORF status, its function remaining uncertain. With 3 bases clipped from V and 2 bases from J, the junction kept 7 bases outside the gene matches. The CDR3 loop spans 15 amino acids. CDR3 in amino acids: CASSQVDRPPYEQYV. The CDR3 DNA is TGCGCCAGCAGTCAGGTGGACAGGCCTCCCTACGAGCAGTACGTC.